The next 30 T cell receptor beta chains were all read from a single sample in a study of T cell responses to AZD1222 COVID-19 vaccine. TCRdb's copy holds only in-frame clones and misses some; the assay was immunoSEQ multiplex PCR. The profile shows about 150,000 clones, around 90% of them singletons. Sequenced material: peripheral blood, taken on day 0 of AZD1222 vaccination. These receptor sequences come from an adult in good health.

This clone was picked up a small number of times. The chain employs TRBV3-1 (or the pseudogene TRBV3-2) and TRBJ1-1; 8 bases line up with TRBD1. The ends lost 7 bases at V and 4 bases at J; junction bases unmatched: 5. The CDR3 runs to 13 residues. In germline, CDR1 is LGHDT, CDR2 YNNKEL (reference sequence). CDR3 region: CASTSGGGTEAFF. In DNA form, the CDR3 reads TGTGCCAGCACCTCAGGGGGCGGCACTGAAGCTTTCTTT.

This chain uses TRBV3-1 (or the pseudogene TRBV3-2) with TRBJ1-2; 8 bases line up with TRBD1. This CDR3 comprises 14 residues. The V and J ends lost 5 bases and 7 bases, in that order; junction bases with no gene match: 9. Germline assignment: CDR1 LGHDT and CDR2 YNNKEL (reference sequence). The CDR3 DNA follows: TGTGCCAGCAGCATCGGACAGGGACGAGGTGGCTACACCTTC. Its translation: CASSIGQGRGGYTF.

The chain links TRBV6-1 to TRBJ1-2; 10 bases match TRBD1. The germline V gene encodes CDR1 MNHNS and CDR2 SASEGT. J lost 6 bases, V lost 0 bases, and 10 bases had no gene match. The CDR3 has 17 residues. The CDR3 nucleotides are TGTGCCAGCAGTGAAGCCTCGGGGGACAGGGGTAGTAATGGCTACACCTTC. Translating gives CASSEASGDRGSNGYTF.

In this sample, this clone turned up a few times. The V gene is TRBV10-1, the J gene TRBJ2-7; 8 bases are a match to TRBD1. This CDR3 is 11 amino acids long. Germline CDR1 reads WNHNN; CDR2 reads SYGVQD (reference sequence). DNA for the CDR3: TGCGTTCGGACAGGGCAACACGAGCAGTACTTC. Amino acids: CVRTGQHEQYF.

The J gene is TRBJ2-1, the V gene TRBV9; D is perhaps TRBD2 (7 bases). The CDR3 sequence is 14 residues long. The germline V gene encodes CDR1 SGDLS and CDR2 YYNGEE. V was clipped by 0 bases and J by 8 bases, with 12 bases between them. The CDR3 DNA reads TGTGCCAGCAGCGTAGATGGGGGGGCGGATGAGCAGTTCTTC. This codes for CASSVDGGADEQFF.

The V and J genes are TRBV11-2 and TRBJ2-5; 10 bases line up with TRBD2. The CDR3 loop spans 16 amino acids. The germline V gene has CDR1 SGHAT and CDR2 FQNNGV. V was pared by 4 bases and J by 5 bases, with 10 bases of the junction left unmatched. CDR3 nucleotides: TGTGCCAGCAGCTCCCTCCTAGCGGGGGCCTCGGAGACCCAGTACTTC. It translates to CASSSLLAGASETQYF.

The J gene is TRBJ1-3, the V gene TRBV11-3; TRBD1 matches at 7 bases. V was pared by 4 bases and J by 4 bases, with 10 bases of the junction left unmatched. CDR1 is SGHNT and CDR2 is YENEEA in the germline V gene. This CDR3 contains 16 residues. The chain's CDR3 is CASSSPHRGRGNTIYF. CDR3 DNA: TGTGCCAGCAGCTCACCTCACAGGGGCCGGGGAAACACCATATATTTT. The variable domain in full, completed from reference TRBV11-3 and TRBJ1-3, reads EAGVVQSPRYKIIEKKQPVAFWCNPISGHNTLYWYLQNLGQGPELLIRYENEEAVDDSQLPKDRFSAERLKGVDSTLKIQPAELGDSAVYLCASSSPHRGRGNTIYFGEGSWLTVV.

A few counts support this clone. The V gene is TRBV30, the J gene TRBJ1-2, with D possibly matching TRBD1 (6 bases). V dropped 4 bases and J dropped 7 bases, with 16 bases sitting between them. CDR1 GTSNPN and CDR2 SVGIG come from the germline V gene (reference sequence). This CDR3 is 13 amino acids long. CDR3 sequence (DNA): TGTGCCTGGATAGGGGGGATGCTTGGTGGCTACACCTTC. Protein: CAWIGGMLGGYTF.

V gene TRBV29-1 combines with J gene TRBJ2-3; D uncertain. Trimming removed 4 bases at V and 4 bases at J, with 3 bases between. Germline V lookup: CDR1 SQVTM, CDR2 ANQGSEA. There are 10 residues in the CDR3. CDR3 region: CSVGSDTQYF. The CDR3 coding sequence is TGCAGCGTTGGCTCAGATACGCAGTATTTT.

The CDR3 bases are TGTGCCAGCGCGGGACAGGGCAATCAGCCCCAGCATTTT. It is translated as CASAGQGNQPQHF. V usage is TRBV27 and J usage is TRBJ1-5, with TRBD1 matching 8 bases. Germline V gives CDR1 MNHEY, CDR2 SMNVEV (reference sequence). This CDR3 comprises 13 residues. J was trimmed by 2 bases and V by 8 bases; bases with no gene match: 2.

This chain joins TRBV2 and TRBJ1-1; D unclear. The CDR3 consists of 12 residues. V lost 8 bases and J 6 bases, leaving 13 bases between the germline ends. The germline V gene encodes CDR1 SNHLY and CDR2 FYNNEI. In DNA form, the CDR3 reads TGTGCCAGCTCTAAAGGGAGGGCTGAAGCTTTCTTT. Its protein product is CASSKGRAEAFF.

The V and J genes are TRBV9 and TRBJ1-1; D gene ambiguous. The CDR3 is 14 amino acids. V lost 3 bases to trimming and J lost 4 bases, with 13 bases between them. Germline CDR1 and CDR2: SGDLS and YYNGEE. DNA for the CDR3: TGTGCCAGCAGCGGTAGGCCATTGGGCACTGAAGCTTTCTTT. It yields the protein CASSGRPLGTEAFF.

The genes are TRBV5-1 and TRBJ1-4; D remains unclear. V dropped 1 base and J dropped 8 bases, with 15 bases sitting between them. This CDR3 has 15 residues. Germline V CDR1 and CDR2: SGHRS, YFSETQ. CDR3 sequence: CASSLYGQKDEKLFF. In nucleotides, the CDR3 is TGCGCCAGCAGCTTGTATGGGCAGAAAGACGAAAAACTGTTTTTT.

This chain uses TRBV27 with TRBJ2-5; 7 bases are shared with TRBD2. There are 16 residues in the CDR3. Trimming cost V 5 bases and J 4 bases; bases outside gene matches: 13. The germline CDR1 and CDR2 sequences are MNHEY and SMNVEV (reference sequence). CDR3 sequence: CASSPTKGWEGETQYF. CDR3 bases: TGTGCCAGCAGTCCCACGAAGGGGTGGGAGGGAGAGACCCAGTACTTC.

As to this clone: At the DNA level, this CDR3 is encoded by other sequences in the same sample as well. The CDR3 region has the DNA TGTGCCAGCAGCCTAAGGGGGCCGGGTGGCACTGAAGCTTTCTTT. Its protein is CASSLRGPGGTEAFF. The rearrangement uses TRBV28 and TRBJ1-1, with 7 bases that match TRBD1. Germline CDR1 MDHEN, CDR2 SYDVKM. The ends lost 6 bases at V and 4 bases at J; junction bases unmatched: 11. The CDR3 is 15 residues long.

The chain employs TRBV7-9 and TRBJ1-1, with D unresolved. Trimming removed 2 bases from V and 6 bases from J, with 10 bases in between. There are 13 residues in the CDR3. From germline, CDR1 is SEHNR and CDR2 FQNEAQ (reference sequence). The CDR3 region is CASSLYRGAEAFF. CDR3 nucleotides: TGTGCCAGCAGCTTATACAGAGGCGCTGAAGCTTTCTTT. The full variable domain, its missing parts supplied by reference TRBV7-9 and TRBJ1-1, is DTGVSQNPRHKITKRGQNVTFRCDPISEHNRLYWYRQTLGQGPEFLTYFQNEAQLEKSRLLSDRFSAERPKGSFSTLEIQRTEQGDSAMYLCASSLYRGAEAFFGQGTRLTVV.

The chain combines TRBV21-1 with TRBJ1-1; no check of the table's D call, TRBD1, against the DNA was made. TRBV21-1 is reported as a pseudogene. The CDR3 is 15 amino acids. In DNA, the CDR3 is TGTGCCAGCAGCGGACAGGAGATGGGGAACACTGAAGCTTTCTTT. It is translated as CASSGQEMGNTEAFF.

CDR3 residues: CASHTAGNTEAFF. As DNA, the CDR3 is TGTGCCAGCCATACGGCGGGGAACACTGAAGCTTTCTTT. The J gene is TRBJ1-1, the V gene TRBV7-9; D remains ambiguous. CDR3 length: 13 amino acids. Trimming removed 8 bases at V and 1 base at J, with 11 bases between. CDR1 and CDR2 from the germline V gene are SEHNR and FQNEAQ (reference sequence).

To note about this clone: The junction does not match germline at one end; this may be a read error. The chain is built from TRBV7-3 and TRBJ2-2; D is perhaps TRBD1 (6 bases). CDR1 and CDR2 (germline): SGHTA, FQGTGA. This CDR3 region has 15 residues. The CDR3 DNA reads TGTGCCAGCAGCCTAACAGGGCTTAGGAACGGGGAGCTGTTTTTT. Translation gives CASSLTGLRNGELFF.

The chain joins TRBV9 to TRBJ1-2; D is unclear. The V end was cut by 0 bases, the J end by 2 bases, with 8 bases between. Germline V CDR1 and CDR2: SGDLS, YYNGEE. The CDR3 totals 14 residues. The CDR3 region is CASSVGVDNYGYTF. CDR3 in DNA: TGTGCCAGCAGCGTAGGAGTAGACAACTATGGCTACACCTTC.

This chain links TRBV28 with TRBJ1-2; weak D call: TRBD1 (5 bases). Germline assignment: CDR1 MDHEN and CDR2 SYDVKM. The CDR3 has 13 amino acids. V lost 2 bases and J lost 3, with 7 bases in between. CDR3 bases: TGTGCCAGCAGTTTAGGGACGGACTATGGCTACACCTTC. Translating it yields CASSLGTDYGYTF.

This rearrangement joins TRBV21-1 to TRBJ1-5. TRBV21-1 has pseudogene status. The CDR3 spans 16 residues. The CDR3 loop reads CASSKWGRLDNQPQHF. In DNA, the CDR3 is TGTGCCAGCAGCAAATGGGGCAGACTAGACAATCAGCCCCAGCATTTT.

The chain employs TRBV28 and TRBJ1-2, with 7 bases aligning to TRBD1. V lost 4 bases, J lost 1 base, and 9 bases stayed unmatched. Looked up from germline, CDR1 is MDHEN and CDR2 is SYDVKM. The CDR3 covers 16 residues. The CDR3 here is CASSWFPQGVNYGYTF. In DNA form, the CDR3 reads TGTGCCAGCAGTTGGTTCCCGCAGGGGGTTAACTATGGCTACACCTTC.

This sequence joins TRBV27 and TRBJ2-2; D is perhaps TRBD1 (6 bases). The CDR3 loop spans 15 amino acids. Germline V gene sequence: CDR1 MNHEY, CDR2 SMNVEV (reference sequence). V was cut by 5 bases and J by 4 bases, with 14 bases left in between. CDR3 sequence reads: CASSVDRMGTGELFF. The CDR3 DNA reads TGTGCCAGCAGTGTTGACAGGATGGGCACCGGGGAGCTGTTTTTT.

The genes are TRBV3-1 (or the pseudogene TRBV3-2) and TRBJ2-1; D is unclear. Looked up from germline, CDR1 is LGHDT and CDR2 is YNNKEL (reference sequence). Trimming left V 8 bases short and J 0 bases short, with 11 bases between. The CDR3 covers 14 residues. The CDR3 DNA reads TGTGCCAGCTCATATTTGAGCTCCTACAATGAGCAGTTCTTC. As protein: CASSYLSSYNEQFF.

The J gene is TRBJ1-5, the V gene TRBV15; 7 nucleotides line up with TRBD1. Germline CDR1 is LNHNV and CDR2 is YYDKDF (reference sequence). V gave up 5 bases and J gave up 3 bases; unmatched junction bases: 13. The length of the CDR3 is 17 residues. CDR3: CATSGLRQTGINQPQHF. In DNA form, the CDR3 reads TGTGCCACCAGCGGCCTCCGGCAGACAGGGATCAATCAGCCCCAGCATTTT.

This clone was observed a single time. The chain carries TRBV11-2 and TRBJ1-1; D is uncertain. The CDR3 loop spans 15 amino acids. Germline V gene sequence: CDR1 SGHAT, CDR2 FQNNGV. Trimming cost V 5 bases and J 1 base, with 14 bases left between them. In nucleotides, the CDR3 is TGTGCCAGCAGCCGACGTAGCCTTGGGAACACTGAAGCTTTCTTT. Amino acid sequence: CASSRRSLGNTEAFF.

The chain has TRBV6-2 or TRBV6-3 and TRBJ2-1; tentatively, D is TRBD1 (5 bases). CDR1 is MNHEY and CDR2 is SVGEGT in the germline V gene. This CDR3 is 16 amino acids long. Trimming cost V 5 bases and J 4 bases, with 18 bases left between them. The CDR3 DNA is TGTGCCAGCAGTGGCTACTCCAGGGCCAATTACAATGAGCAGTTCTTC. It specifies CASSGYSRANYNEQFF.

The chain joins TRBV5-1 to TRBJ1-3, with 7 positions matching TRBD1. After removal of 4 bases from V and 0 bases from J, the junction contained 13 bases not matched to a gene. The CDR3 contains 18 residues. Germline CDR1 is SGHRS and CDR2 is YFSETQ. CDR3 region: CASSQTTGSPRSGNTIYF. The CDR3 coding sequence is TGCGCCAGCAGCCAAACGACAGGGAGTCCCCGCTCTGGAAACACCATATATTTT. The complete variable domain, with remaining parts taken from reference TRBV5-1 and TRBJ1-3, reads KAGVTQTPRYLIKTRGQQVTLSCSPISGHRSVSWYQQTPGQGLQFLFEYFSETQRNKGNFPGRFSGRQFSNSRSEMNVSTLELGDSALYLCASSQTTGSPRSGNTIYFGEGSWLTVV.

This rearrangement joins TRBV7-8 to TRBJ1-1; D unclear. Trimming removed 5 bases from V and 2 bases from J, with 12 bases in between. Germline lookup yields CDR1 SGHVS and CDR2 FQNEAQ. The CDR3 loop spans 14 amino acids. This CDR3 reads CASSRLYRNTEAFF. The CDR3, as DNA: TGTGCCAGCAGCCGCTTATATAGAAACACTGAAGCTTTCTTT.